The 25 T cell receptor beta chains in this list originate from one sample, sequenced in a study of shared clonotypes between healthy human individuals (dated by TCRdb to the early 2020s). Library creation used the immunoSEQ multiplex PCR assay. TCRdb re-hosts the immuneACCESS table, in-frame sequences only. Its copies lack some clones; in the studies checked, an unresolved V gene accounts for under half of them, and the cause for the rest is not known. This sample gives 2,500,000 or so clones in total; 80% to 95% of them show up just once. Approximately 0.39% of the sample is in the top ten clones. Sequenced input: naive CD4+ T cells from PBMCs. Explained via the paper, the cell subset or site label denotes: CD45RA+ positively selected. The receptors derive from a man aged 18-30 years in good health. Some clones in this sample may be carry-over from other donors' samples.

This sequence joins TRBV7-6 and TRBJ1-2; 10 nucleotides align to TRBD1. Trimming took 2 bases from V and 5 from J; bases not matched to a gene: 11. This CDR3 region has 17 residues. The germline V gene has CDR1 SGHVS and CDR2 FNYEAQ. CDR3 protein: CASSLSGTGALGYGYTF. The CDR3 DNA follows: TGTGCCAGCAGCTTATCCGGGACAGGGGCCTTGGGGTATGGCTACACCTTC.

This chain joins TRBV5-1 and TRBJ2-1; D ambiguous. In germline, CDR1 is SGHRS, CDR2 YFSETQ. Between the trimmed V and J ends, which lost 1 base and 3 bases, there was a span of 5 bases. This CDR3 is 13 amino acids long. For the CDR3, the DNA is TGCGCCAGCAGCTTGACATACTACAATGAGCAGTTCTTC. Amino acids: CASSLTYYNEQFF. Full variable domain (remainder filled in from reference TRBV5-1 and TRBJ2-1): KAGVTQTPRYLIKTRGQQVTLSCSPISGHRSVSWYQQTPGQGLQFLFEYFSETQRNKGNFPGRFSGRQFSNSRSEMNVSTLELGDSALYLCASSLTYYNEQFFGPGTRLTVL.

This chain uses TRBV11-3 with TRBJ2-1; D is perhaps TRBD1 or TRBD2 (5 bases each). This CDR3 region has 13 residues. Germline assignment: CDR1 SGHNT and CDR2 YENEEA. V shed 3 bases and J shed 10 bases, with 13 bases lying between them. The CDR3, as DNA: TGTGCCAGCAGCTTGGGACCAGTCGAAGAGCAGTTCTTC. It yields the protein CASSLGPVEEQFF.

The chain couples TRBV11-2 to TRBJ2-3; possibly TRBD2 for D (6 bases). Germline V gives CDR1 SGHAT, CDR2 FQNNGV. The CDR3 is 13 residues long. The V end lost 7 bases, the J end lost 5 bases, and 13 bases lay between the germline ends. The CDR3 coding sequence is TGTGCCAGCAAGGAGGGCCAAGTAGATACGCAGTATTTT. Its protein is CASKEGQVDTQYF.

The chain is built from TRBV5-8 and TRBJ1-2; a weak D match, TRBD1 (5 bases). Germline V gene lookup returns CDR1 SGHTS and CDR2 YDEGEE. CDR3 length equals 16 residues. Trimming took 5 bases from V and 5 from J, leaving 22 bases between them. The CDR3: CASRPPKGLVGYGYTF. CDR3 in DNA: TGTGCCAGCAGGCCTCCCAAGGGGCTCGTCGGGTATGGCTACACCTTC.

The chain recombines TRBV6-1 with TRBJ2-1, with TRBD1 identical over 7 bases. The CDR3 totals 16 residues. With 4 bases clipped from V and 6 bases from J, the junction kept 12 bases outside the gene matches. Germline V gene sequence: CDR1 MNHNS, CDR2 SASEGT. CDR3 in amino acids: CASSGGRGQAPNEQFF. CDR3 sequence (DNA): TGTGCCAGCAGTGGAGGACGAGGACAGGCCCCCAATGAGCAGTTCTTC.

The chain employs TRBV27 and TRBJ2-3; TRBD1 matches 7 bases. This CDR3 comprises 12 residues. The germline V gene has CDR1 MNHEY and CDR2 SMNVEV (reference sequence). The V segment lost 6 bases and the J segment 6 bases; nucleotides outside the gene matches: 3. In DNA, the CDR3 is TGTGCCAGCAGGACAGGGTCCGATACGCAGTATTTT. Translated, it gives CASRTGSDTQYF.

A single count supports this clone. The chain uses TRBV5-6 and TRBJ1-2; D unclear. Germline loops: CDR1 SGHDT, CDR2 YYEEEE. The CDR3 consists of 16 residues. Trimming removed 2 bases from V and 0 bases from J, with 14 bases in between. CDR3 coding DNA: TGTGCCAGCAGCTTCTTCGGCGACCTAGCTAACTATGGCTACACCTTC. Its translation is CASSFFGDLANYGYTF.

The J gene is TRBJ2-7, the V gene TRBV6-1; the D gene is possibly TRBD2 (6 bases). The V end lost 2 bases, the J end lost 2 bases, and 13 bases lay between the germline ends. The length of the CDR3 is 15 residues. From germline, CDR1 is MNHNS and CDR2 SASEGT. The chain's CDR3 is CASSEPGLSTYEQYF. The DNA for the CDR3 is TGTGCCAGCAGTGAACCGGGACTCTCCACCTACGAGCAGTACTTC.

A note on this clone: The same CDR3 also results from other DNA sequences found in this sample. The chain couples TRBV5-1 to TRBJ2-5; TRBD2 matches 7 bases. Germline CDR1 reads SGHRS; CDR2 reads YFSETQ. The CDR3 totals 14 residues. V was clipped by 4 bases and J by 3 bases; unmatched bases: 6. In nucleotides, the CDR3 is TGCGCCAGCAGCCTCGGGAGCGGGAAAGAGACCCAGTACTTC. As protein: CASSLGSGKETQYF.

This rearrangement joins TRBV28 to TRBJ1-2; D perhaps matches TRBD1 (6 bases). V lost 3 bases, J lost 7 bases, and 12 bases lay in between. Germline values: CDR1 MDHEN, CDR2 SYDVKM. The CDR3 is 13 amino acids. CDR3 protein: CASSLGGRVGYTF. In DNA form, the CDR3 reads TGTGCCAGCAGTTTGGGGGGGCGGGTTGGCTACACCTTC.

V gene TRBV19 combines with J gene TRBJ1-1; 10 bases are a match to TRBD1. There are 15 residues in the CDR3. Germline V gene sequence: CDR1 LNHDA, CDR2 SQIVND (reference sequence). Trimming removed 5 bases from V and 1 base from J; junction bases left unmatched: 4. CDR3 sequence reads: CASSDRGRGNTEAFF. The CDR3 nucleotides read TGTGCCAGTAGTGACAGGGGGCGGGGGAACACTGAAGCTTTCTTT. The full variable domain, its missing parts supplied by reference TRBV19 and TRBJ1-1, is DGGITQSPKYLFRKEGQNVTLSCEQNLNHDAMYWYRQDPGQGLRLIYYSQIVNDFQKGDIAEGYSVSREKKESFPLTVTSAQKNPTAFYLCASSDRGRGNTEAFFGQGTRLTVV.

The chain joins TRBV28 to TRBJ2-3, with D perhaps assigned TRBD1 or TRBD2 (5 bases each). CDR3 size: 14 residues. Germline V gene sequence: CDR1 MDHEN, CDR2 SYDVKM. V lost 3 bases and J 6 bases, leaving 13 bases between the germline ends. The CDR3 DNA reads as TGTGCCAGCAGTTTTGGGGGAAGCATGGATACGCAGTATTTT. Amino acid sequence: CASSFGGSMDTQYF. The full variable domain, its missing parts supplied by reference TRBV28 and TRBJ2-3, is DVKVTQSSRYLVKRTGEKVFLECVQDMDHENMFWYRQDPGLGLRLIYFSYDVKMKEKGDIPEGYSVSREKKERFSLILESASTNQTSMYLCASSFGGSMDTQYFGPGTRLTVL.

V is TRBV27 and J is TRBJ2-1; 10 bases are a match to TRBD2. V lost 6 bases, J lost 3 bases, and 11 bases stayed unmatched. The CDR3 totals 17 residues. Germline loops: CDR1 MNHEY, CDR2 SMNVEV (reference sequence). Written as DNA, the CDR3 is TGTGCCAGCAGAACAACTGGACTAGCGGACGGCTACAATGAGCAGTTCTTC. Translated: CASRTTGLADGYNEQFF.

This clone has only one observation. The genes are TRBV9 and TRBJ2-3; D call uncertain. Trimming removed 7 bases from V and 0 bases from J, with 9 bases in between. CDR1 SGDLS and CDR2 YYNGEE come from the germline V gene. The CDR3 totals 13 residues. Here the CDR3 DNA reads TGTGCCAGCGGGCGGCTGAGCACAGATACGCAGTATTTT. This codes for CASGRLSTDTQYF.

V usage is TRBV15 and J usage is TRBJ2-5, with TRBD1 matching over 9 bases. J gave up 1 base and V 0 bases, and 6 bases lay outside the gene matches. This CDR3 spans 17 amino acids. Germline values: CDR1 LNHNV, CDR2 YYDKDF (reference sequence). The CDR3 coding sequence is TGTGCCACCAGCAGAGATTTGAGGGGACAGGGCCAAGAGACCCAGTACTTC. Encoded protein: CATSRDLRGQGQETQYF.

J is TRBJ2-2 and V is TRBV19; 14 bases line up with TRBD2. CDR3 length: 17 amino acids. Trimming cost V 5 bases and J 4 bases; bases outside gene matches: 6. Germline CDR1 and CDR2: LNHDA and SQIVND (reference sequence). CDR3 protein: CASSEGLAGVGTGELFF. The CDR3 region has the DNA TGTGCCAGTAGTGAGGGACTAGCGGGAGTCGGCACCGGGGAGCTGTTTTTT.

CDR3 nucleotides: TGTGCCAGCTCACCATTGATAGCAACCTACGAGCAGTACTTC. Translation: CASSPLIATYEQYF. This chain connects TRBV18 to TRBJ2-7; no firm D call. Germline assignment: CDR1 KGHSH and CDR2 LQKENI. The CDR3 sequence is 14 residues long. The ends were cut back, 2 bases at V and 2 bases at J, with 10 bases in the middle.

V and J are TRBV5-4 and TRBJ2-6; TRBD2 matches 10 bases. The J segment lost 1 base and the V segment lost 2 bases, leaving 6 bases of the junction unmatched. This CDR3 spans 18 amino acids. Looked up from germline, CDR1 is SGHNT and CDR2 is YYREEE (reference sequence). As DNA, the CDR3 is TGTGCCAGCAGCTTAAGCGGGAGGGCCTCGTCTGGGGCCAACGTCCTGACTTTC. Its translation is CASSLSGRASSGANVLTF.

For the CDR3, the DNA is TGTGCCTGGGAGAAGGGGGGTACCGATCAGCCCCAGCATTTT. It is translated as CAWEKGGTDQPQHF. This chain joins TRBV30 and TRBJ1-5; D may be TRBD1 (6 bases). Trimming pared 5 bases from V and 5 bases from J, leaving 16 bases between. The CDR3 length is 14 residues. CDR1 is GTSNPN, CDR2 SVGIG, per germline (reference sequence).

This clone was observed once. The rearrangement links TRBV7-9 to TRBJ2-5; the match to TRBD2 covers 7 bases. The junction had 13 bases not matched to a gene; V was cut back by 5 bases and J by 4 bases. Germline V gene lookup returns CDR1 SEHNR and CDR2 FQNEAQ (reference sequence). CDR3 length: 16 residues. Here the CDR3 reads CASSTYWGGFVETQYF. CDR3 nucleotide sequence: TGTGCCAGCAGCACATATTGGGGGGGGTTCGTAGAGACCCAGTACTTC. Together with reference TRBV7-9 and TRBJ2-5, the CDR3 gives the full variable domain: DTGVSQNPRHKITKRGQNVTFRCDPISEHNRLYWYRQTLGQGPEFLTYFQNEAQLEKSRLLSDRFSAERPKGSFSTLEIQRTEQGDSAMYLCASSTYWGGFVETQYFGPGTRLLVL.

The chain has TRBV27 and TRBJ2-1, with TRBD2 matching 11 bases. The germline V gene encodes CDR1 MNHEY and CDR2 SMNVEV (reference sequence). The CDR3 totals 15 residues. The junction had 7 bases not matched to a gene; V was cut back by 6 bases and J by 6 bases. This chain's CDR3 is CASRGLAEYVNEQFF. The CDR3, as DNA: TGTGCCAGCAGGGGACTAGCGGAGTACGTCAATGAGCAGTTCTTC.

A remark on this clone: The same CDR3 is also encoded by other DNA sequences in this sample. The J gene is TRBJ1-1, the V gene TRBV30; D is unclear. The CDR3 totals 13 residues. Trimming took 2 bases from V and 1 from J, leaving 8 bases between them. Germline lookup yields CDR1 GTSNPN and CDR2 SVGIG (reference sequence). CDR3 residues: CAWSQQPNTEAFF. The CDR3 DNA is TGTGCCTGGAGTCAACAGCCGAACACTGAAGCTTTCTTT.

CDR3 protein: CASSRQGTTGYTF. The CDR3 DNA follows: TGTGCCAGCAGCCGACAGGGAACAACTGGCTACACCTTC. The chain employs TRBV4-2 and TRBJ1-2, with 7 bases identical to TRBD1. The germline gives CDR1 LGHNA, CDR2 YNFKEQ. The V and J ends lost 4 bases and 7 bases, in that order; junction bases with no gene match: 6. This CDR3 is 13 amino acids long.

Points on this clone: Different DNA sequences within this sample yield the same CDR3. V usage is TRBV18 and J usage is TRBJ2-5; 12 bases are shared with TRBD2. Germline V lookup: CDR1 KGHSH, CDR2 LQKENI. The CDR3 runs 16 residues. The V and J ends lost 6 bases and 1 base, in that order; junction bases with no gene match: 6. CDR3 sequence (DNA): TGTGCCAGCTCCCCCCTAGCGGGAGGGCTCCAAGAGACCCAGTACTTC. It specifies CASSPLAGGLQETQYF.